This T cell receptor (beta chain) was recovered during a study of memory CD4+ T cells and cytomegalovirus serostatus. Findings of the study overall: Of 150 to 200 reported CMV TCRbeta sequences, 65 to 85 were found in memory CD4+ repertoires. Suggested: most of the CMV-linked TCR signature lies in CD4+ memory cells.

The sort gate was single viable CD3+CD4+CD8-CD45RO+ cells for memory CD4+ T cells. Produced via immunoSEQ multiplex PCR; TCRdb's table is partial and in-frame only. The sample includes approximately 61,000 clones, around 83% of them seen just once. This clone was found once. Antigen: not known. The germline CDR1 and CDR2 sequences are MRHNA and SNTAGT. Deletions cut 3 bases from V and 9 bases from J, with 18 bases between. This CDR3 has 15 residues. The receptor was isolated from an adult in good health and CMV-seronegative. The rearrangement uses TRBV6-4 and TRBJ2-1; D assignment may be TRBD1 or TRBD2 (5 bases each). The specimen was memory CD4+ T cells from blood. CDR3 in DNA: TGTGCCAGCAGTGAGGGGCCGGGGTGTGTTGGTGAGCAGTTCTTC. Translation gives CASSEGPGCVGEQFF.